These 28 T cell receptor beta chains were all obtained from the same sample, sequenced in a study of T-cell memory formation after mild COVID-19. TCRdb itself ran the 5' RACE reads through MiXCR, one entry per CDR3 protein. The sample gives about 310,000 distinct CDR3 sequences, around 15% of which show up once; around a fifth is in the top ten. Sequences were obtained from PBMCs or a T cell subset sorted from them (not recorded which). The receptors come from a man aged 18 to 30 who had mild COVID-19 (a few samples of this study predate the infection). Cell type and time point are not known.

This clonotype came up a few times. The rearrangement joins TRBV12-3 or TRBV12-4 to TRBJ1-4, with a tentative D call TRBD1 (6 bases). Trimming removed 4 bases from V and 7 bases from J, with 19 bases in between. The CDR3 is 16 residues long. The CDR3 is CASSSGQGTKVEKLFF. CDR3 bases: TGTGCCAGCAGTTCTGGCCAGGGGACTAAGGTTGAAAAACTGTTTTTT.

This clonotype occurred many times. The rearrangement links TRBV5-1 to TRBJ2-3; 11 bases align to TRBD2. The CDR3 runs 15 residues. Germline values: CDR1 SGHRS, CDR2 YFSETQ. V lost 7 bases to trimming and J lost 1 base; unmatched junction nucleotides: 5. The CDR3 sequence is CASRETSGGTDTQYF. In DNA form, the CDR3 reads TGCGCCAGCCGAGAGACTAGCGGGGGCACAGATACGCAGTATTTT. Supplemented by reference TRBV5-1 and TRBJ2-3, the full variable domain reads KAGVTQTPRYLIKTRGQQVTLSCSPISGHRSVSWYQQTPGQGLQFLFEYFSETQRNKGNFPGRFSGRQFSNSRSEMNVSTLELGDSALYLCASRETSGGTDTQYFGPGTRLTVL.

The J gene is TRBJ2-1, the V gene TRBV12-3 or TRBV12-4, with 7 positions matching TRBD2. Unmatched junction bases numbered 11, after V lost 3 bases and J lost 6 bases. This CDR3 spans 16 amino acids. The CDR3 sequence: CASSLGQGGGGNEQFF. The CDR3 DNA reads TGTGCCAGCAGTTTGGGTCAGGGCGGGGGAGGCAATGAGCAGTTCTTC.

This clonotype appeared a few times. V gene TRBV5-1 combines with J gene TRBJ2-3; D is unresolved. The CDR3 is made up of 13 amino acids. V dropped 3 bases and J dropped 4 bases, with 9 bases sitting between them. Germline V gives CDR1 SGHRS, CDR2 YFSETQ. The CDR3: CASSSFGSDTQYF. The CDR3 nucleotides read TGCGCCAGCAGCTCCTTCGGGTCAGATACGCAGTATTTT.

The CDR3 protein is CASSEAIGGIQYF. The CDR3 nucleotides read TGTGCCAGCAGTGAAGCGATTGGGGGGATTCAGTACTTC. The V call is TRBV6-1, the J call TRBJ2-4; weak D call: TRBD2 (6 bases). The CDR3 runs 13 residues. CDR1 and CDR2 (germline): MNHNS, SASEGT. The V end lost 0 bases, the J end lost 10 bases, and 10 bases lay between the germline ends.

The genes are TRBV24-1 and TRBJ2-3; 8 bases match TRBD2. Germline CDR1 KGHDR, CDR2 SFDVKD. The length of the CDR3 is 14 residues. V lost 4 bases, J lost 4 bases, and 3 bases stayed unmatched. Here the CDR3 DNA reads TGTGCCACCAGTGACGGGGGGGCATCAGATACGCAGTATTTT. Its protein is CATSDGGASDTQYF.

The chain combines TRBV7-9 with TRBJ2-1; perhaps TRBD1 as D (6 bases). V was clipped by 4 bases and J by 2 bases, with 12 bases between them. Germline values: CDR1 SEHNR, CDR2 FQNEAQ (reference sequence). The CDR3 sequence is 15 residues long. The CDR3 protein is CASSSYRVAYNEQFF. The CDR3 nucleotides read TGTGCCAGCAGCTCGTACAGGGTCGCCTACAATGAGCAGTTCTTC.

J is TRBJ1-2 and V is TRBV12-3 or TRBV12-4, with D unclear. Trimming removed 1 base at V and 4 bases at J, with 10 bases between. The CDR3 has 14 amino acids. CDR3 region: CASSLGPGSYGYTF. The DNA of the CDR3 is TGTGCCAGCAGTTTAGGTCCAGGATCCTATGGCTACACCTTC.

This clonotype has only a few counts. The V call is TRBV4-2, the J call TRBJ1-2; D remains ambiguous. Germline CDR1 reads LGHNA; CDR2 reads YNFKEQ. Trimming removed 1 base at V and 5 bases at J, with 14 bases between. The CDR3 consists of 15 residues. As DNA, the CDR3 is TGTGCCAGCAGCCAAGGTCTGGCCTCGGATTATGGCTACACCTTC. It translates to CASSQGLASDYGYTF.

This clonotype was detected ten times or more. The chain has TRBV6-2 or TRBV6-3 and TRBJ1-1, with 7 bases identical to TRBD1. The CDR3 is made up of 19 amino acids. With 2 bases clipped from V and 1 base from J, the junction kept 16 bases outside the gene matches. Germline loops: CDR1 MNHEY, CDR2 SVGEGT. For the CDR3, the DNA is TGTGCCAGCAGTTACCCCCTCTTGACAGGGCAGGGTTGGAACACTGAAGCTTTCTTT. Translated: CASSYPLLTGQGWNTEAFF.

This clonotype was detected only a few times. The rearrangement links TRBV7-2 to TRBJ1-1; no firm D call. Between the trimmed V and J ends, which lost 3 bases and 10 bases, there was a span of 12 bases. This CDR3 has 12 residues. Germline V lookup: CDR1 SGHTA, CDR2 FQGNSA. CDR3 in amino acids: CASSFADRRAFF. The CDR3 coding sequence is TGTGCCAGCAGCTTTGCCGACCGTCGAGCTTTCTTT.

CDR3 coding DNA: TGTGCCAGCAGCTTCGCGGGACAGCGGTACTACGAGCAGTACTTC. This gives the protein CASSFAGQRYYEQYF. The chain couples TRBV5-4 to TRBJ2-7; TRBD1 might be the D (7 bases). The CDR3 is 15 amino acids. V was cut by 2 bases and J by 3 bases, with 15 bases left in between. The germline V gene has CDR1 SGHNT and CDR2 YYREEE (reference sequence).

This clonotype has only a few counts. The chain links TRBV24-1 to TRBJ2-3; TRBD2 agrees at 9 bases. The CDR3 has 18 amino acids. Germline-derived CDR1 and CDR2 are KGHDR and SFDVKD. Trimming cost V 5 bases and J 2 bases; bases outside gene matches: 13. In nucleotides, the CDR3 is TGTGCCACCAGTGGTTCGAGCGGGGGGCTCCCTCACACAGATACGCAGTATTTT. Translating gives CATSGSSGGLPHTDTQYF.

This clonotype was counted only a few times. The chain joins TRBV5-1 to TRBJ2-7; the D is unclear. The germline CDR1 and CDR2 sequences are SGHRS and YFSETQ. Trimming left V 0 bases short and J 2 bases short, with 21 bases between. CDR3 length equals 18 residues. DNA for the CDR3: TGCGCCAGCAGCTTGGAACCAAGTACCGGCTACCTTGCCTACGAGCAGTACTTC. It codes for CASSLEPSTGYLAYEQYF.

The rearrangement joins TRBV6-5 to TRBJ2-7, with 9 bases identical to TRBD2. Germline V gene data show CDR1 as MNHEY and CDR2 as SVGAGI. Trimming at V came to 2 bases and at J to 1 base, leaving 3 bases not matched to a gene. The CDR3 has 15 residues. The CDR3 nucleotides are TGTGCCAGCAGTTACCAGCGGGGGGTTTCCTACGAGCAGTACGTC. Protein product: CASSYQRGVSYEQYV.

This clonotype was observed a handful of times. This chain links TRBV29-1 with TRBJ2-5; no reliable D call. The CDR3 has 12 amino acids. The germline CDR1 and CDR2 sequences are SQVTM and ANQGSEA. V shed 6 bases and J shed 5 bases, with 13 bases lying between them. DNA for the CDR3: TGCAGCGTAATGCCCCAGTATGAGACCCAGTACTTC. This sequence encodes CSVMPQYETQYF.

The chain joins TRBV2 to TRBJ2-7; D is uncertain. With 0 bases removed from V and 5 bases from J, the gap between germline ends came to 8 bases. The CDR3 covers 13 residues. Germline V gene sequence: CDR1 SNHLY, CDR2 FYNNEI. The DNA of the CDR3 is TGTGCCAGCAGTGAAGCTCAGATCCACGAGCAGTACTTC. Residues: CASSEAQIHEQYF.

The chain links TRBV24-1 to TRBJ2-5; 9 bases are shared with TRBD2. The V segment lost 4 bases and the J segment 5 bases; nucleotides outside the gene matches: 10. The germline V gene has CDR1 KGHDR and CDR2 SFDVKD. The length of the CDR3 is 16 residues. CDR3 in DNA: TGTGCCACCAGTGACGGTAGCGGGGGCCCCGAGGAGACCCAGTACTTC. Its translation: CATSDGSGGPEETQYF.

This clonotype was detected a few times. This chain uses TRBV5-1 with TRBJ2-5; TRBD1 matches 9 bases. The CDR3 has 14 residues. Trimming at V came to 0 bases and at J to 3 bases, leaving 0 bases not matched to a gene. The germline gives CDR1 SGHRS, CDR2 YFSETQ. DNA for the CDR3: TGCGCCAGCAGCTTGGGGACAGGGGAAGAGACCCAGTACTTC. Its translation: CASSLGTGEETQYF.

This clonotype has a handful of counts. The chain is built from TRBV7-2 and TRBJ2-1, with D perhaps given as TRBD1 or TRBD2 (5 bases each). CDR3 size: 16 residues. V lost 4 bases and J 0 bases, leaving 13 bases between the germline ends. CDR1 SGHTA and CDR2 FQGNSA come from the germline V gene. The CDR3 reads CASSYWGSGSYNEQFF. CDR3 in DNA: TGTGCCAGCAGCTATTGGGGGAGCGGCTCCTACAATGAGCAGTTCTTC.

V usage is TRBV25-1 and J usage is TRBJ2-7; no definite D call. Germline loops: CDR1 MGHDK, CDR2 SYGVNS. Between the trimmed V and J ends, which lost 3 bases and 2 bases, there was a span of 8 bases. This CDR3 has 13 amino acids. The CDR3 is CASSDPNTYEQYF. The DNA for the CDR3 is TGTGCCAGCAGTGACCCCAATACCTACGAGCAGTACTTC.

A few counts support this clonotype. The rearrangement joins TRBV4-1 to TRBJ2-4, with 14 bases aligning to TRBD2. The CDR3 extends over 18 amino acids. With V trimmed by 4 bases and J by 9 bases, 14 bases remained unmatched. Germline V gene lookup returns CDR1 MGHRA and CDR2 YSYEKL. CDR3 nucleotides: TGCGCCAGCAGCCCCCTGGGACTAGCGGGGGTTTTCTCTGGCATTCAGTACTTC. It specifies CASSPLGLAGVFSGIQYF.

V is TRBV6-6 and J is TRBJ1-2; weak D call: TRBD1 (6 bases). CDR1 is MNHNY, CDR2 SVGAGI, per germline (reference sequence). V lost 5 bases and J 3 bases, leaving 13 bases between the germline ends. The CDR3 runs to 14 residues. CDR3 amino acids: CASSQDSHDYGYTF. In DNA form, the CDR3 reads TGTGCCAGCAGTCAGGACAGCCACGACTATGGCTACACCTTC.

Ten or more counts support this clonotype. The chain combines TRBV6-2 or TRBV6-3 with TRBJ2-1, with D uncertain. Trimming stripped 2 bases from V and 3 bases from J, with 11 bases between. CDR1 and CDR2 (germline): MNHEY, SVGEGT. This CDR3 has 15 residues. The CDR3 loop is CASSYRPPYYNEQFF. CDR3 nucleotides: TGTGCCAGCAGTTACCGCCCACCCTACTACAATGAGCAGTTCTTC.

This clonotype was seen repeatedly, ten times or more. J is TRBJ2-7 and V is TRBV12-3 or TRBV12-4, with D uncertain. V dropped 3 bases and J dropped 3 bases, with 6 bases sitting between them. The CDR3 totals 12 residues. The CDR3 nucleotides are TGTGCCAGCAGTTTCTCGGTCTACGAGCAGTACTTC. Residues: CASSFSVYEQYF.

The rearrangement uses TRBV7-9 and TRBJ1-5, with D unresolved. Germline V CDR1 and CDR2: SEHNR, FQNEAQ (reference sequence). Trimming cost V 10 bases and J 2 bases, with 15 bases left between them. The CDR3 has 14 amino acids. The CDR3 spells CATRPMRRNQPQHF. The CDR3 coding sequence is TGTGCCACCCGTCCCATGAGGCGCAATCAGCCCCAGCATTTT.

At least ten counts were recorded for this clonotype. This sequence joins TRBV27 and TRBJ2-2; 7 nucleotides align to TRBD1. The germline CDR1 and CDR2 sequences are MNHEY and SMNVEV (reference sequence). CDR3 size: 16 residues. The trim removed 6 bases at V and 5 bases at J, leaving 12 bases unmatched. The CDR3 reads CASSFTSGQPTGELFF. CDR3 in DNA: TGTGCCAGCAGCTTCACATCGGGACAGCCAACCGGGGAGCTGTTTTTT.

The chain is built from TRBV5-1 and TRBJ1-1; a possible D gene is TRBD1 (6 bases). V was trimmed by 0 bases and J by 6 bases, leaving 12 bases between them. CDR1 SGHRS and CDR2 YFSETQ come from the germline V gene. The CDR3 runs to 14 residues. As DNA, the CDR3 is TGCGCCAGCAGCTTGGTATCAGGGGCCGCTGAAGCTTTCTTT. It is translated as CASSLVSGAAEAFF. The complete variable domain, with remaining parts taken from reference TRBV5-1 and TRBJ1-1, reads KAGVTQTPRYLIKTRGQQVTLSCSPISGHRSVSWYQQTPGQGLQFLFEYFSETQRNKGNFPGRFSGRQFSNSRSEMNVSTLELGDSALYLCASSLVSGAAEAFFGQGTRLTVV.